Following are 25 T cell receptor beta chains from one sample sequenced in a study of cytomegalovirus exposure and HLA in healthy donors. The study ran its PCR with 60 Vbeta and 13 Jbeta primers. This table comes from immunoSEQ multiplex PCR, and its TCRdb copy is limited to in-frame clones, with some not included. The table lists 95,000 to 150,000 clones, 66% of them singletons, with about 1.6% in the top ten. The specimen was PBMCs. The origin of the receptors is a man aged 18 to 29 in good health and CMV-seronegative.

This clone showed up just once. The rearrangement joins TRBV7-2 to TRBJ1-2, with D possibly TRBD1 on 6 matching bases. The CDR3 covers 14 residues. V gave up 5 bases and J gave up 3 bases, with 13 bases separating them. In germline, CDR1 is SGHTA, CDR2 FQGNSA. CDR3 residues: CASSRGGAYYGYTF. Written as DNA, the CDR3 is TGTGCCAGCAGCCGCGGGGGGGCCTACTATGGCTACACCTTC.

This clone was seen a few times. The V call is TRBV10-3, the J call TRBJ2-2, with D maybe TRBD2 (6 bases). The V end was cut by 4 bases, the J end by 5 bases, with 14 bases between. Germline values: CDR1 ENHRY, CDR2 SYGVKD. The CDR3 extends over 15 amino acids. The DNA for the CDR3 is TGTGCCATCAGTGTTGAATGGGGGGAAACCGGGGAGCTGTTTTTT. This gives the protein CAISVEWGETGELFF.

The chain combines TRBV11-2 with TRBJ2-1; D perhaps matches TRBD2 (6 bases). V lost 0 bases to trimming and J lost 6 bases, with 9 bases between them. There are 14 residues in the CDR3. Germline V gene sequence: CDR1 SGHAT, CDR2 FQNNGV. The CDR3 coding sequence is TGTGCCAGCAGCTTAGAACCTAGCGCCAATGAGCAGTTCTTC. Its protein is CASSLEPSANEQFF.

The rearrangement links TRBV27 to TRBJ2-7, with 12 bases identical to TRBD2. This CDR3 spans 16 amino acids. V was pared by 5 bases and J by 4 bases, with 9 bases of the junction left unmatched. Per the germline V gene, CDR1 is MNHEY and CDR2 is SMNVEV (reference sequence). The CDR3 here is CASSPSLTSGSYEQYF. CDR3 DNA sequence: TGTGCCAGCAGTCCCTCCTTGACTAGCGGGAGTTACGAGCAGTACTTC.

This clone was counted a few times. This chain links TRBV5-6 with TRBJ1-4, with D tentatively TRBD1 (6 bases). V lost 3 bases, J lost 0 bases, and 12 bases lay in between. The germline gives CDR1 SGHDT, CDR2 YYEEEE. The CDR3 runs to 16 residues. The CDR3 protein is CASSSVRGSTNEKLFF. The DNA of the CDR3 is TGTGCCAGCAGCTCCGTCAGGGGATCAACTAATGAAAAACTGTTTTTT.

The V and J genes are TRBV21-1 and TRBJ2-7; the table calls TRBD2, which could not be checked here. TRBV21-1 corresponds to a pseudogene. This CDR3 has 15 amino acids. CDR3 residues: CASSFADGYYYEQYF. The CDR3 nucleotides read TGTGCCAGCAGCTTCGCAGACGGATACTACTACGAGCAGTACTTC.

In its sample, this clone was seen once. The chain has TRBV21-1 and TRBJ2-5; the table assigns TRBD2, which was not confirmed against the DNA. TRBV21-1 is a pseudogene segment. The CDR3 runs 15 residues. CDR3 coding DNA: TGTGCCAGCAGCAAAGATTCCAGGCCGGGGGAGACCCAGTACTTC. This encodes CASSKDSRPGETQYF.

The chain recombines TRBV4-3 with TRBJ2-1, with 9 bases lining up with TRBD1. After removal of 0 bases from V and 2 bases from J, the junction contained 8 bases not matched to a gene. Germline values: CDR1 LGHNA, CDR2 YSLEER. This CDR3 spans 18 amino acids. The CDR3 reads CASSQDQGGQGTYNEQFF. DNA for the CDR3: TGCGCCAGCAGCCAAGATCAAGGGGGACAGGGAACCTACAATGAGCAGTTCTTC.

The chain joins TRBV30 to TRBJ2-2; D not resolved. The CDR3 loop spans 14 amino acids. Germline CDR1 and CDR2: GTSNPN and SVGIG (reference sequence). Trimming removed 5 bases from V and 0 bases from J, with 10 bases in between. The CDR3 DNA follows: TGTGCCTGGCGCACTACCACGAACACCGGGGAGCTGTTTTTT. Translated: CAWRTTTNTGELFF.

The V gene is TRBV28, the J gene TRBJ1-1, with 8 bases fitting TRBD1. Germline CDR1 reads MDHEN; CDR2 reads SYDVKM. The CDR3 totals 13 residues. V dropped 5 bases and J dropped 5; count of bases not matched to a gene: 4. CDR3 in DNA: TGTGCCAGCAGTCCCCAGGGGGCAACTGAAGCTTTCTTT. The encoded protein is CASSPQGATEAFF.

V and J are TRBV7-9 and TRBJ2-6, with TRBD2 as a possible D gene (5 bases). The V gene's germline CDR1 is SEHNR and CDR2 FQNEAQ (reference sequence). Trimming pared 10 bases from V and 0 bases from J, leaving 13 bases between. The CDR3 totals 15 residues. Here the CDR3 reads CATQTGVSGANVLTF. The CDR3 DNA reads TGTGCCACCCAAACCGGGGTCTCTGGGGCCAACGTCCTGACTTTC.

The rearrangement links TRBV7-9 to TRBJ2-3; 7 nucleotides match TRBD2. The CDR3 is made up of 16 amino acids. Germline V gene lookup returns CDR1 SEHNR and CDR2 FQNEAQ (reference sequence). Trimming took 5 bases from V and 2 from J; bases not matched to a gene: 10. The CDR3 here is CASSLRPSGSTDTQYF. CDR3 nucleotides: TGTGCCAGCAGCCTTAGGCCTAGCGGCTCCACAGATACGCAGTATTTT.

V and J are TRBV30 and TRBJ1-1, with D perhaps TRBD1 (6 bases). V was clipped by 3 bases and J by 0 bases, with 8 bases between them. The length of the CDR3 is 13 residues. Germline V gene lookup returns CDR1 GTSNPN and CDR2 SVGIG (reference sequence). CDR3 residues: CAWRDSLNTEAFF. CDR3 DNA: TGTGCCTGGAGGGACAGTCTGAACACTGAAGCTTTCTTT.

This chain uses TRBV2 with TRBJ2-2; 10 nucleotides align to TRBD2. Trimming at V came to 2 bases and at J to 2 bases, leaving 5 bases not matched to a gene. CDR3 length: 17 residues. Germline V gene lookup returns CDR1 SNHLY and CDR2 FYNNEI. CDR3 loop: CASSEIAGGLNTGELFF. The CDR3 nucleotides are TGTGCCAGCAGTGAAATAGCGGGGGGTCTTAACACCGGGGAGCTGTTTTTT. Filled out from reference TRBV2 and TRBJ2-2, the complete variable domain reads EPEVTQTPSHQVTQMGQEVILRCVPISNHLYFYWYRQILGQKVEFLVSFYNNEISEKSEIFDDQFSVERPDGSNFTLKIRSTKLEDSAMYFCASSEIAGGLNTGELFFGEGSRLTVL.

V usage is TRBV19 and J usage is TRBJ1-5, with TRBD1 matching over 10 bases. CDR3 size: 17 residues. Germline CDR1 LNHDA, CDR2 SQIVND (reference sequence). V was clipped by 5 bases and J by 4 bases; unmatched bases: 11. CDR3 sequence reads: CASSEWGGQGWNQPQHF. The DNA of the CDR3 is TGTGCCAGTAGTGAATGGGGGGGACAGGGGTGGAATCAGCCCCAGCATTTT.

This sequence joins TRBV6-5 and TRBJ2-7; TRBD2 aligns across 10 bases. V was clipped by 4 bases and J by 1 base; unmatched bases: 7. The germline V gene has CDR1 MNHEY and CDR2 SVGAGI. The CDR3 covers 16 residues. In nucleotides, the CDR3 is TGTGCCAGCAGTTTGGCTAGCGGGAGTGCATCCTACGAGCAGTACTTC. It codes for CASSLASGSASYEQYF.

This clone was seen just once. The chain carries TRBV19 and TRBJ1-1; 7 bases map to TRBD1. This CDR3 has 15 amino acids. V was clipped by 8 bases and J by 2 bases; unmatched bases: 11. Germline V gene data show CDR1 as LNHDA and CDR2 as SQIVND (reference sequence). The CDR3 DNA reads TGTGCCAGTGGCGGGAGGGGACAGCTAAACACTGAAGCTTTCTTT. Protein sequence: CASGGRGQLNTEAFF.

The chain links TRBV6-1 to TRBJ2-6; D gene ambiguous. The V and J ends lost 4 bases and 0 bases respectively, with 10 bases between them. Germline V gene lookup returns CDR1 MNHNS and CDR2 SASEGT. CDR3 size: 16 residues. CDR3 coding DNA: TGTGCCAGCAGTGCCCACGTGAGCTCTGGGGCCAACGTCCTGACTTTC. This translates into CASSAHVSSGANVLTF.

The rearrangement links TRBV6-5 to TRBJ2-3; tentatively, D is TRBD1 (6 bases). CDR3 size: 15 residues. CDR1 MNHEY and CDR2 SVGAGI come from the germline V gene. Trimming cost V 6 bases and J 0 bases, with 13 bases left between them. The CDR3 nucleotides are TGTGCCAGCAGATCTGGGGGCACTAGCACAGATACGCAGTATTTT. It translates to CASRSGGTSTDTQYF.

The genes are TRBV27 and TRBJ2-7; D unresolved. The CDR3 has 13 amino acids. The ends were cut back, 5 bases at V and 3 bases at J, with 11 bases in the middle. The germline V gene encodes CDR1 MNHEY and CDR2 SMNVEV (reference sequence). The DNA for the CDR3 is TGTGCCAGCAGTCAACTCCCATTCTACGAGCAGTACTTC. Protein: CASSQLPFYEQYF.

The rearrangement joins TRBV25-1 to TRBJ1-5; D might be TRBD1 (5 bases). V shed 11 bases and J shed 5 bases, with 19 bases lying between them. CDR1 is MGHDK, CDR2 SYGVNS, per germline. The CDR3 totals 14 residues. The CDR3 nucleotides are TGTGCCGCCGCACCCGGGGGGTTTGATCAGCCCCAGCATTTT. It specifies CAAAPGGFDQPQHF.

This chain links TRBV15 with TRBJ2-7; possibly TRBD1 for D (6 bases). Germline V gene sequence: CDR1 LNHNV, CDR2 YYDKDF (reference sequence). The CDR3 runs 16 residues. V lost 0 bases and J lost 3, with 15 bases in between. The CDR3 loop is CATSRELTGPGYEQYF. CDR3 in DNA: TGTGCCACCAGCAGAGAGCTAACAGGGCCGGGCTACGAGCAGTACTTC.

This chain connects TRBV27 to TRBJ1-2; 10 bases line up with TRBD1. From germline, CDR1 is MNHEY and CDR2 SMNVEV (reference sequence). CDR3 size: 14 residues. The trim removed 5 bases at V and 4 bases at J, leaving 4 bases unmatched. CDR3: CASSGGTGAYGYTF. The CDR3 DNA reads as TGTGCCAGCAGTGGGGGGACAGGGGCCTATGGCTACACCTTC.

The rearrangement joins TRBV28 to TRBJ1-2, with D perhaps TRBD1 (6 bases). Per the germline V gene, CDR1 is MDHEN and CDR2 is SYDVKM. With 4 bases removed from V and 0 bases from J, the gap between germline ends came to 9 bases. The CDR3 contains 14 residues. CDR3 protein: CASSYRESNYGYTF. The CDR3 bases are TGTGCCAGCAGTTACAGGGAATCTAACTATGGCTACACCTTC.

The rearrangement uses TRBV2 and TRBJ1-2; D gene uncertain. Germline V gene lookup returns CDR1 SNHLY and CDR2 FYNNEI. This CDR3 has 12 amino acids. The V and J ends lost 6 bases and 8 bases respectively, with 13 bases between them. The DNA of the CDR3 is TGTGCCAGCAGGGGCGGGCTCCGCGGCTACACCTTC. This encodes CASRGGLRGYTF.